This TCR beta chain was recovered during a study of T-cell reconstitution after alpha-beta-depleted transplantation in children. Unique molecular identifiers were used in preparing the TCRbeta library. MiXCR, run by TCRdb on the PCR reads, gives a single entry per CDR3 protein. The sample gives a few hundred thousand distinct CDR3 sequences, 6.6% of which show up once; just over 5.5% is in the top ten. The study, taken as a whole, reports: About two months after transplant, alpha-beta T cells reportedly came from several hundred expanded graft clones.

This CDR3 is built from 16 residues. Germline V gives CDR1 SGHDT, CDR2 YYEEEE. Trimming shortened V by 0 bases and J by 6 bases, and 15 bases separated the two germline ends. About this clonotype: Its antigen is still unknown.

This TCR was recovered from a boy aged 2-9 years with acute lymphoblastic leukemia, due to receive a stem cell transplant. The chain is built from TRBV5-6 and TRBJ2-2; no reliable D call. This sample comprised PBMCs, obtained before TCRalphabeta/CD19-depleted stem cell transplant. The CDR3 loop is CASSLGIGPRSGELFF. The CDR3 DNA follows: TGTGCCAGCAGCTTGGGGATCGGGCCTAGGTCCGGGGAGCTGTTTTTT.